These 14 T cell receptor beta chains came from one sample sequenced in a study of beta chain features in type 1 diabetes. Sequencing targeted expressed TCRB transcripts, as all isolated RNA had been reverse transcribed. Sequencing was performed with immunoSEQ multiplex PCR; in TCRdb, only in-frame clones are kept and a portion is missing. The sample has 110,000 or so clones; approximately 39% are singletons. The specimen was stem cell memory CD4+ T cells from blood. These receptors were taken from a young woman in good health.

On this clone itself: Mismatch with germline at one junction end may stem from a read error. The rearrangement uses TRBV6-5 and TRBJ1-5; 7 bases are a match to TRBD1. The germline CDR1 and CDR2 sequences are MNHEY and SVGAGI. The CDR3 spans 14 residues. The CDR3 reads CASRGGGSNQPQHF. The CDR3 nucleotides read TGTGCGAGCAGGGGGGGAGGGAGCAATCAGCCCCAGCATTTT.

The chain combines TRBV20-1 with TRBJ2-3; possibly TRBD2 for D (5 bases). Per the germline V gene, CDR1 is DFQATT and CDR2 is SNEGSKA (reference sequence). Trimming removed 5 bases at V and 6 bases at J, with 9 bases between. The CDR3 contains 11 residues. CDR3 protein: CSADPGDTQYF. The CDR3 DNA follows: TGCAGTGCTGACCCGGGGGATACGCAGTATTTT.

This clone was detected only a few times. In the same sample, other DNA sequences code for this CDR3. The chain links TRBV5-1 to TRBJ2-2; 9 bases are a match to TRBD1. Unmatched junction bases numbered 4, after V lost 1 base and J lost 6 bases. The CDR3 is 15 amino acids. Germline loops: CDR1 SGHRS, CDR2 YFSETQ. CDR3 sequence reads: CASSLRTGDSGELFF. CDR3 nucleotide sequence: TGCGCCAGCAGCTTGCGGACAGGGGATTCCGGGGAGCTGTTTTTT.

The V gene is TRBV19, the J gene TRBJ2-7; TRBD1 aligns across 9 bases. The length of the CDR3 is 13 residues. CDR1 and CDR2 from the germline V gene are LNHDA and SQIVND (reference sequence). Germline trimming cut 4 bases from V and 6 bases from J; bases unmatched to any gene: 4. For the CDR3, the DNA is TGTGCCAGTAGTACGGGACAGGGTAGCGAGCAGTACTTC. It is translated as CASSTGQGSEQYF.

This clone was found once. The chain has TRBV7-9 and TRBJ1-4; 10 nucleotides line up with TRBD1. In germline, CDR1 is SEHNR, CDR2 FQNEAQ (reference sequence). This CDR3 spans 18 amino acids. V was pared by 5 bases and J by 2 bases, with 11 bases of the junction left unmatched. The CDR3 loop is CASSPGQGGSGTNEKLFF. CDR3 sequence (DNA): TGTGCCAGCAGCCCTGGACAGGGGGGGTCCGGCACTAATGAAAAACTGTTTTTT.

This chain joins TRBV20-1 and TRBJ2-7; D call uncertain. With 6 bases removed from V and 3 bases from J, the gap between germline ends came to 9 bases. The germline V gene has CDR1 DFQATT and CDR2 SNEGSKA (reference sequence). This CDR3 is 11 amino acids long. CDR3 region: CSASRNYEQYF. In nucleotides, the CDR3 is TGCAGTGCCAGTCGTAACTACGAGCAGTACTTC.

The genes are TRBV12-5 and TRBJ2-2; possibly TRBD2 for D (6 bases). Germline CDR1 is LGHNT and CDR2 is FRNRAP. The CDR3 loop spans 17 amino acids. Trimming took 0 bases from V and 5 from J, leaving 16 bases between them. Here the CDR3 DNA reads TGTGCTAGTGGTTTGGTACTCTCGGGAGTTGATACCGGGGAGCTGTTTTTT. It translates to CASGLVLSGVDTGELFF.

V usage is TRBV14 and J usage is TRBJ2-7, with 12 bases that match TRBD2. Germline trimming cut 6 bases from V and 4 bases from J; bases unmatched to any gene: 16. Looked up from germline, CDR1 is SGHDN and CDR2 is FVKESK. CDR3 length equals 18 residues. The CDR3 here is CASRSQVSSGRAAYEQYF. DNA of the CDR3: TGTGCCAGCAGAAGCCAAGTATCTAGCGGGAGGGCGGCGTACGAGCAGTACTTC.

CDR3 loop: CASKTGLNGYTF. CDR3 DNA: TGTGCCAGCAAGACAGGGCTGAACGGCTACACCTTC. The chain is built from TRBV6-1 and TRBJ1-2; 7 bases align to TRBD1. The CDR3 consists of 12 residues. Germline V gene sequence: CDR1 MNHNS, CDR2 SASEGT. The V segment lost 7 bases and the J segment 8 bases; nucleotides outside the gene matches: 7.

As DNA, the CDR3 is TGCGCCAGCAGCCTCGGCAGGACGCGTGGGGGGTACGAGCAGTACTTC. Translation gives CASSLGRTRGGYEQYF. This sequence joins TRBV4-3 and TRBJ2-7; D is possibly TRBD2 (6 bases). Trimming removed 4 bases at V and 4 bases at J, with 20 bases between. The CDR3 runs 16 residues. Germline CDR1 LGHNA, CDR2 YSLEER.

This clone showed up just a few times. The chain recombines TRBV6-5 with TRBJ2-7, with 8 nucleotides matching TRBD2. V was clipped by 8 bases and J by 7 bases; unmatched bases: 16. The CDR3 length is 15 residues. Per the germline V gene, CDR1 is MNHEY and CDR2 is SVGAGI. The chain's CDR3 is CASGRASGSSGEQYF. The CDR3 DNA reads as TGTGCCAGCGGACGAGCGAGCGGGAGCTCTGGAGAGCAGTACTTC.

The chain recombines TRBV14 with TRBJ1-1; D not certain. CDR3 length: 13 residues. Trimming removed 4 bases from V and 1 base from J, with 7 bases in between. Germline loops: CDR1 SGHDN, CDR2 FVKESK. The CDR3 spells CASSRNRNTEAFF. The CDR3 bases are TGTGCCAGCAGCCGGAACAGGAACACTGAAGCTTTCTTT.

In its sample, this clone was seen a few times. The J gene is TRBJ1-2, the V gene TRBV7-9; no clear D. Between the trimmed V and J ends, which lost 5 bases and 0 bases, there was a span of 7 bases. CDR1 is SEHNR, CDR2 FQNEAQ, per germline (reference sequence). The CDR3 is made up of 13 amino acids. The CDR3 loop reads CASSTASNYGYTF. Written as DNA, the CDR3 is TGTGCCAGCAGCACAGCTTCTAACTATGGCTACACCTTC. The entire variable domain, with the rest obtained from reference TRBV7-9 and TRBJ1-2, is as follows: DTGVSQNPRHKITKRGQNVTFRCDPISEHNRLYWYRQTLGQGPEFLTYFQNEAQLEKSRLLSDRFSAERPKGSFSTLEIQRTEQGDSAMYLCASSTASNYGYTFGSGTRLTVV.

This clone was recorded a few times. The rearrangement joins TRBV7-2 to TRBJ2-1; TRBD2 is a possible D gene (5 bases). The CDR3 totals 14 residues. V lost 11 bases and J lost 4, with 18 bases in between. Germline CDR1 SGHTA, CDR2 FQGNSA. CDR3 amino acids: CAHNLRGTYNEQFF. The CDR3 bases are TGTGCCCACAACCTCCGGGGAACATACAATGAGCAGTTCTTC. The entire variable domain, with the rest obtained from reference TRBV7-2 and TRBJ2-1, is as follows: GAGVSQSPSNKVTEKGKDVELRCDPISGHTALYWYRQSLGQGLEFLIYFQGNSAPDKSGLPSDRFSAERTGGSVSTLTIQRTQQEDSAVYLCAHNLRGTYNEQFFGPGTRLTVL.